This TCR beta chain comes out of a study of cytomegalovirus exposure and HLA in healthy donors. Study context: An early data release held tens of millions of unique TCRs from HLA-typed donors. Of the donors genotyped, 398 in all, less than 90% fell in the Caucasian-associated ancestry cluster.

Primers: 60 Vbeta forward and 13 Jbeta reverse. Sequencing was performed with immunoSEQ multiplex PCR; in TCRdb, only in-frame clones are kept and a portion is missing. The sample lists around 110,000 clones, 81% occurring once. A word on this clone: What it recognizes is unknown.

The V segment lost 11 bases and the J segment 2 bases; nucleotides outside the gene matches: 6. This CDR3 has 14 amino acids. Germline values: CDR1 LNHDA, CDR2 SQIVND (reference sequence). Findings and limits, study-wide: Per a later analysis, 16,951 TCR beta sequences showed association with HLA alleles at 0.05 false discovery rate.

The sequencing sample was made of PBMCs. The chain links TRBV19 to TRBJ2-6; 7 bases match TRBD1. The origin of this receptor is a young woman in good health and CMV-seronegative. The CDR3 coding sequence is TGTGCCGCAGACACAGGGGCTGGGGCCAACGTCCTGACTTTC. Translated: CAADTGAGANVLTF.